Below, 15 T cell receptor beta chains from the same sample are listed, as sequenced in a study of cytomegalovirus exposure and HLA in healthy donors. The study ran its PCR with 60 Vbeta and 13 Jbeta primers. Produced via immunoSEQ multiplex PCR; TCRdb's table is partial and in-frame only. Here the sample spans approximately 200,000 clones, roughly 85% being singletons. The sequenced sample consisted of PBMCs. These receptors were taken from a woman in her forties or fifties in good health and CMV-seronegative.

In its sample, this clone was seen a few times. This chain joins TRBV5-1 and TRBJ2-7; 7 bases map to TRBD2. V was clipped by 1 base and J by 3 bases; unmatched bases: 4. Germline-derived CDR1 and CDR2 are SGHRS and YFSETQ. The CDR3 extends over 14 amino acids. The CDR3 loop is CASSLSGTHYEQYF. DNA of the CDR3: TGCGCCAGCAGCTTGAGCGGGACGCACTACGAGCAGTACTTC.

V and J are TRBV7-9 and TRBJ2-2; 7 bases line up with TRBD2. Germline-derived CDR1 and CDR2 are SEHNR and FQNEAQ (reference sequence). The ends lost 5 bases at V and 6 bases at J; junction bases unmatched: 12. The CDR3 is made up of 16 amino acids. The CDR3 nucleotides read TGTGCCAGCAGCCCCACTAGCGCCCTGATCGCCGGGGAGCTGTTTTTT. Its translation: CASSPTSALIAGELFF.

The chain recombines TRBV5-1 with TRBJ1-1; D is uncertain. Germline loops: CDR1 SGHRS, CDR2 YFSETQ. This CDR3 is 15 amino acids long. The V end lost 0 bases, the J end lost 5 bases, and 14 bases lay between the germline ends. The CDR3 spells CASSLVVGSGTEAFF. In nucleotides, the CDR3 is TGCGCCAGCAGCTTGGTTGTGGGAAGCGGGACTGAAGCTTTCTTT.

This sequence joins TRBV7-2 and TRBJ1-5; the match to TRBD1 covers 7 bases. CDR1 and CDR2 from the germline V gene are SGHTA and FQGNSA. The CDR3 runs 13 residues. Trimming took 5 bases from V and 4 from J; bases not matched to a gene: 2. CDR3 DNA sequence: TGTGCCAGCAGCGCCAGGGGGAATCAGCCCCAGCATTTT. As protein: CASSARGNQPQHF.

The chain uses TRBV9 and TRBJ1-2; tentative D call: TRBD1 (6 bases). The CDR3 is 15 residues long. The V and J ends lost 4 bases and 4 bases respectively, with 17 bases between them. CDR1 and CDR2 from the germline V gene are SGDLS and YYNGEE. Here the CDR3 reads CASSPNQGMVYGYTF. The CDR3 DNA is TGTGCCAGCAGCCCAAACCAGGGGATGGTCTATGGCTACACCTTC.

The rearrangement links TRBV28 to TRBJ2-3; the match to TRBD2 covers 7 bases. The germline V gene encodes CDR1 MDHEN and CDR2 SYDVKM. With 6 bases clipped from V and 2 bases from J, the junction kept 8 bases outside the gene matches. CDR3 length: 15 residues. The CDR3 DNA sequence: TGTGCCAGCAGCCACCGGGACTACTACACAGATACGCAGTATTTT. Translated, it gives CASSHRDYYTDTQYF.

This rearrangement joins TRBV5-1 to TRBJ2-3; D gene unclear. V dropped 3 bases and J dropped 0 bases, with 8 bases sitting between them. The CDR3 has 14 residues. CDR1 SGHRS and CDR2 YFSETQ come from the germline V gene. CDR3 bases: TGCGCCAGCAGCTCACAGTCTAGCACAGATACGCAGTATTTT. Translation: CASSSQSSTDTQYF.

This clone appeared a single time. The V gene is TRBV6-6, the J gene TRBJ1-5, with D tentatively TRBD1 (6 bases). The CDR3 totals 15 residues. In germline, CDR1 is MNHNY, CDR2 SVGAGI (reference sequence). The V end was cut by 7 bases, the J end by 4 bases, with 17 bases between. CDR3 in DNA: TGTGCCAGCACCCTCTCAGGGGCGGAGAATCAGCCCCAGCATTTT. This sequence encodes CASTLSGAENQPQHF.

This clone turned up a few times. The chain is built from TRBV6-5 and TRBJ2-5; maybe TRBD1 (6 bases). TRBJ2-7 matches the DNA end more closely, so the J call is doubtful. Germline CDR1 reads MNHEY; CDR2 reads SVGAGI. CDR3 size: 14 residues. The CDR3 DNA sequence: TGTGCCAGCAGTTACGGGCAGGGGTCCTACGAGCAGTACTTC. Residues: CASSYGQGSYEQYF.

The chain recombines TRBV7-2 with TRBJ2-1, with 13 bases lining up with TRBD2. The ends lost 4 bases at V and 9 bases at J; junction bases unmatched: 6. The germline V gene has CDR1 SGHTA and CDR2 FQGNSA. The CDR3 consists of 15 residues. CDR3 loop: CASSSGLAGVGEQFF. Here the CDR3 DNA reads TGTGCCAGCAGCTCCGGACTAGCGGGAGTGGGTGAGCAGTTCTTC. The full variable domain, rest sourced from reference TRBV7-2 and TRBJ2-1, is GAGVSQSPSNKVTEKGKDVELRCDPISGHTALYWYRQSLGQGLEFLIYFQGNSAPDKSGLPSDRFSAERTGGSVSTLTIQRTQQEDSAVYLCASSSGLAGVGEQFFGPGTRLTVL.

This chain connects TRBV6-5 to TRBJ1-1, with D tentatively TRBD1 (6 bases). The germline V gene has CDR1 MNHEY and CDR2 SVGAGI. The CDR3 runs to 15 residues. V was trimmed by 6 bases and J by 1 base, leaving 15 bases between them. The CDR3: CASRQTGQANTEAFF. The CDR3 coding sequence is TGTGCCAGCAGACAGACAGGCCAAGCGAACACTGAAGCTTTCTTT.

The chain links TRBV9 to TRBJ1-1, with 7 bases aligning to TRBD1. The trim removed 5 bases at V and 10 bases at J, leaving 8 bases unmatched. Germline V CDR1 and CDR2: SGDLS, YYNGEE. The CDR3 totals 12 residues. CDR3 coding DNA: TGTGCCAGCAGTTCAGACAGGGATAGAGCTTTCTTT. Translation gives CASSSDRDRAFF.

This clone came up once. This chain joins TRBV6-5 and TRBJ2-7; a weak D match, TRBD2 (5 bases). This CDR3 comprises 14 residues. The germline gives CDR1 MNHEY, CDR2 SVGAGI. V was trimmed by 2 bases and J by 6 bases, leaving 14 bases between them. The CDR3 spells CASSYAKRTGEQYF. For the CDR3, the DNA is TGTGCCAGCAGTTACGCGAAGCGGACGGGCGAGCAGTACTTC.

The rearrangement joins TRBV29-1 to TRBJ2-6; TRBD1 agrees at 7 bases. J lost 2 bases, V lost 5 bases, and 6 bases had no gene match. CDR1 is SQVTM and CDR2 is ANQGSEA in the germline V gene. The length of the CDR3 is 15 residues. The CDR3 sequence is CSVFAQGAGANVLTF. The CDR3 nucleotides are TGCAGCGTTTTCGCCCAGGGGGCTGGGGCCAACGTCCTGACTTTC.

This sequence joins TRBV9 and TRBJ2-7, with TRBD2 matching 10 bases. Trimming at V came to 5 bases and at J to 6 bases, leaving 8 bases not matched to a gene. The CDR3 loop spans 14 amino acids. Germline V lookup: CDR1 SGDLS, CDR2 YYNGEE. The CDR3 spells CASSRLAGDSEQYF. CDR3 coding DNA: TGTGCCAGCAGTCGCCTAGCGGGAGACTCCGAGCAGTACTTC.